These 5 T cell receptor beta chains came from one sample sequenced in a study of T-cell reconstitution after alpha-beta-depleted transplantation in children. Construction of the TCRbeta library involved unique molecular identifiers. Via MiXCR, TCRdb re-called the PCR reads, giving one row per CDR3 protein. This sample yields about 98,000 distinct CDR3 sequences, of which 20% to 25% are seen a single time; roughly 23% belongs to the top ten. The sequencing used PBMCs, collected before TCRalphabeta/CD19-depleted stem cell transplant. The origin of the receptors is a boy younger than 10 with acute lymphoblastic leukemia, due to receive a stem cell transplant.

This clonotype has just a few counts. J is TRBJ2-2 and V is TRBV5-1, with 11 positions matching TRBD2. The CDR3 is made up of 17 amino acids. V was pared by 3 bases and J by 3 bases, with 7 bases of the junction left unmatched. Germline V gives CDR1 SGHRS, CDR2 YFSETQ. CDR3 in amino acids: CASSSGTSGLYTGELFF. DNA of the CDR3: TGCGCCAGCAGCTCGGGGACTAGCGGACTGTACACCGGGGAGCTGTTTTTT.

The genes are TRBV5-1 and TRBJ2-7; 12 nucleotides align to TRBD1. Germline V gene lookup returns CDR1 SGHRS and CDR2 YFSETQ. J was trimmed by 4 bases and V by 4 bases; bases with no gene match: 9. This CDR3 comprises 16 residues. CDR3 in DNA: TGCGCCAGCAGCGGCGGGACAGGGGGCGCCTTATACGAGCAGTACTTC. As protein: CASSGGTGGALYEQYF.

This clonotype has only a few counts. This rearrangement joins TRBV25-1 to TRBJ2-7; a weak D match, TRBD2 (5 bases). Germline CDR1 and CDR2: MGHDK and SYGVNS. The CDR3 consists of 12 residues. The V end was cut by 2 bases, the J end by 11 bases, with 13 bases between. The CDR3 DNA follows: TGTGCCAGCAGTGAACCCAGCGGAGTGAAGTACTTC. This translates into CASSEPSGVKYF.

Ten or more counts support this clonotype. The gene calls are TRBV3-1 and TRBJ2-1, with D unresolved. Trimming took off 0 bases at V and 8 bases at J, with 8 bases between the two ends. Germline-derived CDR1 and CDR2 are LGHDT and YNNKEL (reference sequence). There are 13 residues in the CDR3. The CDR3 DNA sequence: TGTGCCAGCAGCCAAGATCTTGTCGATGAGCAGTTCTTC. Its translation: CASSQDLVDEQFF.

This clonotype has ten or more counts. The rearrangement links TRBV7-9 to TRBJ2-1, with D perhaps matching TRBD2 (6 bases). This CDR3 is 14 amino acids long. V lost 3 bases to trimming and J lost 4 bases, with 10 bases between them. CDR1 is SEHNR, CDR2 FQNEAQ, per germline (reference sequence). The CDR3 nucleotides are TGTGCCAGCAGCTTTCGAGGGAGGTACAATGAGCAGTTCTTC. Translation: CASSFRGRYNEQFF.